The entry that follows covers one T cell receptor beta chain sequence. Sequenced by immunoSEQ multiplex PCR; TCRdb stores in-frame clones only, minus some. The table lists about 54,000 clones, more than 85% of them singletons. The data belong to a study of OX40 agonist ivuxolimab in advanced cancers. The germline CDR1 and CDR2 sequences are SGHDN and FVKESK. The CDR3 has 15 amino acids. V was clipped by 5 bases and J by 6 bases; unmatched bases: 8. This chain links TRBV14 with TRBJ2-1, with 9 bases fitting TRBD2. The sample was CD4+ or CD8+ T cells sorted from blood, taken in a trial of the OX40 agonist ivuxolimab. The sequence was collected from an adult with an advanced solid tumor such as melanoma, head and neck, liver or kidney cancer. CDR3 sequence (DNA): TGTGCCAGCAGCGTGTTAGCGGGAGTCCCCAATGAGCAGTTCTTC. Residues: CASSVLAGVPNEQFF.